The 27 T cell receptor beta chains reported below all come from one sample, sequenced in a study of blood T cell repertoires in COVID-19 (dated by TCRdb to about 2020). Library prep was done by the immunoSEQ multiplex PCR assay. The source is immuneACCESS, and TCRdb retained only in-frame sequences with V and J called. Part of the clones is not carried over; for the studies checked, unresolved V genes explain less than half of this, and the remainder is unexplained. The table for this sample lists some 150,000 clones; about nine tenths of them were counted only once. Roughly a tenth of the sample is in the top ten clones. Sequenced sample: peripheral blood. The receptors come from a man between 45 and 60 years old with active or convalescent COVID-19.

The chain recombines TRBV2 with TRBJ2-7; a possible D gene is TRBD1 (6 bases). The germline gives CDR1 SNHLY, CDR2 FYNNEI. The CDR3 consists of 13 residues. The V gene lost 7 bases and the J gene lost 3 bases, with 13 bases spanning the gap. CDR3: CASTGTPYYEQYF. CDR3 bases: TGTGCCAGCACCGGGACACCATACTACGAGCAGTACTTC.

The rearrangement joins TRBV9 to TRBJ1-2; 7 bases line up with TRBD1. J gave up 13 bases and V 4 bases, and 10 bases lay outside the gene matches. From germline, CDR1 is SGDLS and CDR2 YYNGEE. CDR3 size: 12 residues. CDR3 protein: CASSTSGGNRTF. CDR3 DNA sequence: TGTGCCAGCAGCACATCAGGGGGAAATCGCACCTTC.

The gene calls are TRBV7-3 and TRBJ2-7; a weak D match, TRBD1 (5 bases). CDR3 size: 13 residues. The germline V and J ends were trimmed by 5 bases and 1 base, with 9 bases remaining between them. Per germline, CDR1 SGHTA and CDR2 FQGTGA. CDR3 region: CASSPAGSYEQYF. The DNA for the CDR3 is TGTGCCAGCAGCCCTGCAGGGTCCTACGAGCAGTACTTC.

Comment on this clone: The sample contains more than one DNA sequence encoding this CDR3. The V call is TRBV2, the J call TRBJ2-3, with a tentative D call TRBD2 (6 bases). V was shortened by 6 bases and J by 0 bases, with 13 bases between the two germline ends. This CDR3 region has 15 residues. CDR1 and CDR2 (germline): SNHLY, FYNNEI. The CDR3 is CASRGGTASTDTQYF. DNA for the CDR3: TGTGCCAGCAGGGGCGGGACGGCAAGCACAGATACGCAGTATTTT.

As concerns this clone: This CDR3 is also generated by other DNA sequences in the sample. The V gene is TRBV12-3 or TRBV12-4, the J gene TRBJ1-5; unclear D gene. The CDR3 runs to 12 residues. Trimming took off 2 bases at V and 6 bases at J, with 5 bases between the two ends. This chain's CDR3 is CASSLSGQPQHF. The CDR3 region has the DNA TGTGCCAGCAGTTTATCAGGTCAGCCCCAGCATTTT.

As concerns this clone: The same CDR3 can be traced to other DNA sequences in this sample. The chain couples TRBV5-4 to TRBJ2-3; D is uncertain. The ends were cut back, 0 bases at V and 0 bases at J, with 5 bases in the middle. This CDR3 contains 14 residues. CDR1 is SGHNT and CDR2 is YYREEE in the germline V gene (reference sequence). The CDR3 is CASSLAGSTDTQYF. The DNA for the CDR3 is TGTGCCAGCAGCTTGGCGGGTAGCACAGATACGCAGTATTTT.

This sequence joins TRBV24-1 and TRBJ1-2; 10 bases match TRBD1. Looked up from germline, CDR1 is KGHDR and CDR2 is SFDVKD. J gave up 4 bases and V 4 bases, and 8 bases lay outside the gene matches. The length of the CDR3 is 16 residues. CDR3 loop: CATSELRTGGIYGYTF. The CDR3 nucleotides read TGTGCCACCAGTGAATTGAGGACAGGGGGAATCTATGGCTACACCTTC.

V gene TRBV7-2 combines with J gene TRBJ2-5; 8 nucleotides align to TRBD1. CDR1 is SGHTA and CDR2 is FQGNSA in the germline V gene. V shed 5 bases and J 9 bases; nucleotides not matched to a gene: 14. There are 15 residues in the CDR3. DNA of the CDR3: TGTGCCAGCAGCCAACAGGGCCAGGGGGCGATGGCCCAGTACTTC. This gives the protein CASSQQGQGAMAQYF.

Of note for this clone: Other DNA sequences in the sample encode the same CDR3. The chain recombines TRBV5-1 with TRBJ2-7, with D uncertain. Germline assignment: CDR1 SGHRS and CDR2 YFSETQ. V dropped 0 bases and J dropped 1 base, with 11 bases sitting between them. The CDR3 loop spans 15 amino acids. CDR3 sequence (DNA): TGCGCCAGCAGCTTGGTCGCCGGGTCTTCCTACGAGCAGTACTTC. This translates into CASSLVAGSSYEQYF.

The J gene is TRBJ1-2, the V gene TRBV7-9, with 8 bases matching TRBD1. From germline, CDR1 is SEHNR and CDR2 FQNEAQ (reference sequence). The CDR3 spans 15 residues. Unmatched junction bases numbered 9, after V lost 5 bases and J lost 4 bases. CDR3 DNA sequence: TGTGCCAGCAGCGGGGGACAGGCCTCGTCCTATGGCTACACCTTC. Protein product: CASSGGQASSYGYTF.

The chain couples TRBV18 to TRBJ1-6; weak D call: TRBD1 (5 bases). Trimming pared 3 bases from V and 9 bases from J, leaving 24 bases between. This CDR3 spans 18 amino acids. Germline V lookup: CDR1 KGHSH, CDR2 LQKENI. CDR3 in amino acids: CASSPLAISQGSSSPLHF. For the CDR3, the DNA is TGTGCCAGCTCACCCCTCGCCATTTCTCAGGGAAGTAGTTCACCCCTCCACTTT.

The genes are TRBV5-4 and TRBJ1-1, with D unclear. This CDR3 spans 13 amino acids. Germline V CDR1 and CDR2: SGHNT, YYREEE (reference sequence). Trimming removed 0 bases from V and 4 bases from J, with 7 bases in between. CDR3 nucleotide sequence: TGTGCCAGCAGCTTGGGGCGAGGCACTGAAGCTTTCTTT. Translating gives CASSLGRGTEAFF.

CDR3 DNA sequence: TGTGCCACCAGTGCCCGTGGAGGAGGGGTAGCAGATACGCAGTATTTT. Amino acid sequence: CATSARGGGVADTQYF. V is TRBV24-1 and J is TRBJ2-3, with a possible D match to TRBD2 (6 bases). Trimming took 5 bases from V and 4 from J, leaving 18 bases between them. The CDR3 has 16 residues. The germline gives CDR1 KGHDR, CDR2 SFDVKD.

The chain combines TRBV2 with TRBJ2-3; D call uncertain. The CDR3 loop spans 15 amino acids. Trimming cost V 3 bases and J 2 bases, with 12 bases left between them. CDR1 is SNHLY and CDR2 is FYNNEI in the germline V gene. CDR3 in amino acids: CASSDFLALTDTQYF. As DNA, the CDR3 is TGTGCCAGCAGTGACTTCCTTGCACTCACAGATACGCAGTATTTT.

V is TRBV6-5 and J is TRBJ2-7; TRBD1 aligns across 9 bases. In germline, CDR1 is MNHEY, CDR2 SVGAGI. With 5 bases clipped from V and 2 bases from J, the junction kept 1 base outside the gene matches. This CDR3 spans 13 amino acids. DNA for the CDR3: TGTGCCAGCAGTAGGACAGGGGCCTACGAGCAGTACTTC. The encoded protein is CASSRTGAYEQYF.

The chain is built from TRBV6-6 and TRBJ1-1, with D tentatively TRBD1 (6 bases). The CDR3 totals 15 residues. The ends were cut back, 8 bases at V and 0 bases at J, with 16 bases in the middle. Germline values: CDR1 MNHNY, CDR2 SVGAGI (reference sequence). Here the CDR3 reads CASYRELIMNTEAFF. The CDR3 DNA is TGTGCCAGCTACAGGGAGCTGATAATGAACACTGAAGCTTTCTTT.

The table lists this clone with a few counts. The DNA of the CDR3 is TGTGCCAGCAGCTTAGTATCATTGGGGCTAGCGGGCCTCAATGAGCAGTTCTTC. It encodes CASSLVSLGLAGLNEQFF. The V and J genes are TRBV7-9 and TRBJ2-1; TRBD2 matches 8 bases. The CDR3 has 18 amino acids. After removal of 1 base from V and 6 bases from J, the junction contained 14 bases not matched to a gene. Germline V gives CDR1 SEHNR, CDR2 FQNEAQ (reference sequence).

The rearrangement joins TRBV25-1 to TRBJ2-3; TRBD2 matches at 10 bases. Losses at the gene ends were 4 bases for V and 2 bases for J; bases not matched to a gene: 6. The germline CDR1 and CDR2 sequences are MGHDK and SYGVNS. This CDR3 has 16 residues. DNA for the CDR3: TGTGCCAGCAGTGCTCTAGCGGGGGCCTCCACAGATACGCAGTATTTT. Its protein product is CASSALAGASTDTQYF.

This clone is a singleton in its sample. The chain combines TRBV12-3 or TRBV12-4 with TRBJ1-1; D not certain. The CDR3 totals 13 residues. Trimming left V 6 bases short and J 1 base short, with 9 bases between. DNA of the CDR3: TGTGCCAGCAGCTACTCATCGAACACTGAAGCTTTCTTT. It is translated as CASSYSSNTEAFF.

The chain has TRBV13 and TRBJ2-5; a possible D gene is TRBD1 (6 bases). V was trimmed by 5 bases and J by 3 bases, leaving 13 bases between them. The CDR3 has 14 amino acids. Per germline, CDR1 PRHDT and CDR2 FYEKMQ (reference sequence). The CDR3 spells CASSQRTEEETQYF. CDR3 bases: TGTGCCAGCAGCCAAAGGACAGAAGAAGAGACCCAGTACTTC.

V gene TRBV7-2 combines with J gene TRBJ2-3, with 7 bases that match TRBD2. V dropped 1 base and J dropped 2; count of bases not matched to a gene: 12. The germline V gene has CDR1 SGHTA and CDR2 FQGNSA. The CDR3 totals 18 residues. CDR3 amino acids: CASSLVRWSSGYTDTQYF. The CDR3 bases are TGTGCCAGCAGCTTAGTCCGTTGGAGTAGCGGGTACACAGATACGCAGTATTTT.

The chain recombines TRBV27 with TRBJ1-2, with TRBD1 identical over 7 bases. The CDR3 sequence is 17 residues long. Trimming at V came to 5 bases and at J to 1 base, leaving 13 bases not matched to a gene. The germline CDR1 and CDR2 sequences are MNHEY and SMNVEV (reference sequence). The CDR3 spells CASSLTPRTGLNYGYTF. CDR3 nucleotides: TGTGCCAGCAGTCTGACACCACGGACAGGACTTAACTATGGCTACACCTTC.

V and J are TRBV5-1 and TRBJ1-2; unclear D gene. The germline V and J ends were trimmed by 4 bases and 0 bases, with 7 bases remaining between them. The germline gives CDR1 SGHRS, CDR2 YFSETQ. This CDR3 is built from 13 residues. This chain's CDR3 is CASSQQSNYGYTF. CDR3 sequence (DNA): TGCGCCAGCAGCCAACAGTCTAACTATGGCTACACCTTC.

The rearrangement joins TRBV4-1 to TRBJ1-5; no clear D. Trimming removed 5 bases from V and 6 bases from J, with 11 bases in between. This CDR3 spans 13 amino acids. Germline CDR1 and CDR2: MGHRA and YSYEKL. For the CDR3, the DNA is TGCGCCAGCAGCTCCAACGCAGGTCAGCCCCAGCATTTT. This encodes CASSSNAGQPQHF.

V and J are TRBV2 and TRBJ2-3, with 8 bases fitting TRBD2. CDR1 is SNHLY, CDR2 FYNNEI, per germline. V lost 0 bases and J lost 0; bases outside the gene matches: 8. This CDR3 has 18 amino acids. CDR3 DNA sequence: TGTGCCAGCAGTGAAGCTAGCGGGACCTACTATAGCACAGATACGCAGTATTTT. As protein: CASSEASGTYYSTDTQYF. Looking up the rest from reference TRBV2 and TRBJ2-3 gives the full variable domain: EPEVTQTPSHQVTQMGQEVILRCVPISNHLYFYWYRQILGQKVEFLVSFYNNEISEKSEIFDDQFSVERPDGSNFTLKIRSTKLEDSAMYFCASSEASGTYYSTDTQYFGPGTRLTVL.

This chain joins TRBV29-1 and TRBJ1-2, with D possibly TRBD1 on 6 matching bases. Germline CDR1 SQVTM, CDR2 ANQGSEA. The CDR3 runs 14 residues. V was cut by 2 bases and J by 8 bases, with 18 bases left in between. The DNA for the CDR3 is TGCAGCGTTGAATGGGCAGAACAGGGAGGGGGCTACACCTTC. It is translated as CSVEWAEQGGGYTF.

V gene TRBV2 combines with J gene TRBJ1-2; no definite D call. Germline CDR1 SNHLY, CDR2 FYNNEI. Trimming removed 0 bases from V and 4 bases from J, with 9 bases in between. The CDR3 contains 14 residues. The CDR3 here is CASSEATRAYGYTF. Here the CDR3 DNA reads TGTGCCAGCAGTGAAGCGACTCGAGCCTATGGCTACACCTTC.